These 32 T cell receptor beta chains were sequenced from one sample in a study of T cell repertoires in cytomegalovirus infection. Each CDR3 protein gets one entry after TCRdb re-called the reads with MiXCR. The sample records a few hundred thousand distinct CDR3 sequences, about 26% being singletons. The specimen sequenced was PBMCs. These receptors were obtained from a human donor in good health (CMV status not recorded). Some clones in this sample may be carry-over from other donors' samples.

The V call is TRBV29-1, the J call TRBJ2-3; D is tentatively TRBD1 or TRBD2 (5 bases each). Trimming removed 4 bases at V and 4 bases at J, with 15 bases between. This CDR3 is 14 amino acids long. Per germline, CDR1 SQVTM and CDR2 ANQGSEA. The CDR3 reads CSVGQSGNADTQYF. CDR3 in DNA: TGCAGCGTTGGACAGTCGGGAAACGCAGATACGCAGTATTTT.

This chain joins TRBV7-2 and TRBJ1-1; possibly TRBD1 for D (5 bases). Germline-derived CDR1 and CDR2 are SGHTA and FQGNSA. V shed 2 bases and J shed 11 bases, with 24 bases lying between them. The CDR3 has 16 residues. CDR3 amino acids: CASSLSVFGTAVPAFF. The DNA of the CDR3 is TGTGCCAGCAGCTTATCAGTTTTCGGGACCGCTGTCCCCGCTTTCTTT.

The V call is TRBV24-1, the J call TRBJ2-5, with D tentatively TRBD1 or TRBD2 (7 bases each). The germline V gene encodes CDR1 KGHDR and CDR2 SFDVKD. The CDR3 extends over 16 amino acids. The V end was cut by 4 bases, the J end by 5 bases, with 19 bases between. The CDR3 loop reads CATSDPPRGGGETQYF. CDR3 DNA sequence: TGTGCCACCAGTGACCCCCCCAGGGGGGGCGGTGAGACCCAGTACTTC.

The chain is built from TRBV7-2 and TRBJ1-3; TRBD1 is a possible D gene (6 bases). The CDR3 sequence is 15 residues long. Trimming shortened V by 5 bases and J by 0 bases, and 11 bases separated the two germline ends. Germline values: CDR1 SGHTA, CDR2 FQGNSA. The CDR3 loop reads CASSPSTGSGNTIYF. CDR3 in DNA: TGTGCCAGCAGCCCTTCGACAGGCTCTGGAAACACCATATATTTT.

The V gene is TRBV30, the J gene TRBJ2-7, with a possible D match to TRBD2 (5 bases). V lost 7 bases, J lost 4 bases, and 20 bases lay in between. This CDR3 has 14 amino acids. Per germline, CDR1 GTSNPN and CDR2 SVGIG (reference sequence). The CDR3 spells CALEGSQARYEQYF. CDR3 in DNA: TGTGCCTTAGAAGGGAGTCAAGCACGTTACGAGCAGTACTTC.

This clonotype occurred once. The DNA for the CDR3 is TGTGCCAGCAGCCACAGGCTACAGGGGACCTACTCTGGGGCCAACGTCCTGACTTTC. Its translation is CASSHRLQGTYSGANVLTF. The J gene is TRBJ2-6, the V gene TRBV3-1, with 7 bases aligning to TRBD1. Germline assignment: CDR1 LGHDT and CDR2 YNNKEL (reference sequence). The J segment lost 0 bases and the V segment lost 3 bases, leaving 11 bases of the junction unmatched. The CDR3 has 19 residues.

V usage is TRBV4-3 and J usage is TRBJ2-7; possibly TRBD1 for D (5 bases). Germline loops: CDR1 LGHNA, CDR2 YSLEER. The length of the CDR3 is 15 residues. The ends were cut back, 5 bases at V and 2 bases at J, with 16 bases in the middle. CDR3: CASSTQHGQPYEQYF. The CDR3 DNA sequence: TGCGCCAGCAGCACCCAGCATGGACAACCCTACGAGCAGTACTTC.

This chain uses TRBV6-2 or TRBV6-3 with TRBJ1-2; 8 nucleotides line up with TRBD1. V dropped 5 bases and J dropped 8; count of bases not matched to a gene: 7. This CDR3 region has 13 residues. Germline V lookup: CDR1 MNHEY, CDR2 SVGEGT. The CDR3 sequence is CASSSQGAAGYTF. The CDR3 DNA reads as TGTGCCAGCAGTAGCCAGGGGGCGGCCGGCTACACCTTC.

The rearrangement links TRBV6-2 or TRBV6-3 to TRBJ1-1; D is ambiguous. This CDR3 is built from 12 residues. Germline CDR1 and CDR2: MNHEY and SVGEGT. V was trimmed by 2 bases and J by 6 bases, leaving 7 bases between them. CDR3 in amino acids: CASSYTPSEAFF. Written as DNA, the CDR3 is TGTGCCAGCAGTTACACCCCCTCTGAAGCTTTCTTT.

This clonotype occurred a few times. The gene calls are TRBV7-9 and TRBJ2-3, with 16 bases that match TRBD2. V gave up 5 bases and J gave up 6 bases; unmatched junction bases: 8. Per germline, CDR1 SEHNR and CDR2 FQNEAQ (reference sequence). The CDR3 contains 17 residues. The CDR3 region is CASSQGTSGRALDTQYF. Here the CDR3 DNA reads TGTGCCAGCAGCCAAGGGACTAGCGGGAGGGCCTTGGATACGCAGTATTTT.

There are many counts of this clonotype. The chain recombines TRBV7-2 with TRBJ2-2; D possibly corresponds to TRBD2 (5 bases). The germline CDR1 and CDR2 sequences are SGHTA and FQGNSA. The CDR3 has 11 residues. The V end lost 5 bases, the J end lost 10 bases, and 8 bases lay between the germline ends. The CDR3 is CASSPGVELFF. The CDR3, as DNA: TGTGCCAGCAGCCCCGGGGTGGAGCTGTTTTTT.

V usage is TRBV4-1 and J usage is TRBJ2-3; no firm D call. CDR1 and CDR2 (germline): MGHRA, YSYEKL. Trimming stripped 3 bases from V and 0 bases from J, with 10 bases between. The CDR3 runs 15 residues. This chain's CDR3 is CASSQRSVSTDTQYF. For the CDR3, the DNA is TGCGCCAGCAGCCAGCGTTCGGTTAGCACAGATACGCAGTATTTT.

The chain has TRBV27 and TRBJ2-5; D unresolved. This CDR3 comprises 14 residues. The germline V and J ends were trimmed by 3 bases and 0 bases, with 8 bases remaining between them. Germline CDR1 is MNHEY and CDR2 is SMNVEV (reference sequence). CDR3 residues: CASSFKAYQETQYF. The CDR3 DNA sequence: TGTGCCAGCAGTTTTAAGGCGTACCAAGAGACCCAGTACTTC.

J is TRBJ1-4 and V is TRBV7-9; D call uncertain. This CDR3 contains 15 residues. Germline CDR1 reads SEHNR; CDR2 reads FQNEAQ (reference sequence). Trimming stripped 0 bases from V and 4 bases from J, with 9 bases between. The CDR3 DNA is TGTGCCAGCAGCTTAGCCCTACAGAGTAATGAAAAACTGTTTTTT. Translation: CASSLALQSNEKLFF.

This clonotype appeared a few times. J is TRBJ2-2 and V is TRBV5-4; weak D call: TRBD2 (5 bases). Trimming shortened V by 4 bases and J by 2 bases, and 18 bases separated the two germline ends. This CDR3 is 17 amino acids long. The V gene's germline CDR1 is SGHNT and CDR2 YYREEE (reference sequence). The CDR3 DNA reads TGTGCCAGCAGCCCCCTAGGGCTAGCAGAAAACACCGGGGAGCTGTTTTTT. This codes for CASSPLGLAENTGELFF.

This clonotype was found many times. CDR3 residues: CATGSETGEETQYF. Here the CDR3 DNA reads TGTGCGACCGGATCAGAGACAGGGGAAGAGACCCAGTACTTC. This chain connects TRBV7-8 to TRBJ2-5, with 8 bases that match TRBD1. Looked up from germline, CDR1 is SGHVS and CDR2 is FQNEAQ. CDR3 length: 14 residues.

This clonotype was found a few times. The chain couples TRBV6-2 or TRBV6-3 to TRBJ2-7; D remains unclear. The ends were cut back, 4 bases at V and 2 bases at J, with 6 bases in the middle. Germline V gene lookup returns CDR1 MNHEY and CDR2 SVGEGT. The CDR3 covers 12 residues. The CDR3 DNA sequence: TGTGCCAGCAGTTCCCCAACCTACGAGCAGTACGTC. Encoded protein: CASSSPTYEQYV.

There are a few counts of this clonotype. This chain joins TRBV7-9 and TRBJ1-2; 9 bases are shared with TRBD1. Germline CDR1 and CDR2: SEHNR and FQNEAQ (reference sequence). The CDR3 consists of 14 residues. The ends lost 5 bases at V and 8 bases at J; junction bases unmatched: 9. The CDR3 DNA sequence: TGTGCCAGCAGCCATCCGGGACAGGGACAGGGCTACACCTTC. The encoded protein is CASSHPGQGQGYTF.

This clonotype occurred many times. V is TRBV7-8 and J is TRBJ2-7; TRBD1 matches at 7 bases. The CDR3 loop spans 13 amino acids. Losses at the gene ends were 5 bases for V and 2 bases for J; bases not matched to a gene: 3. CDR1 and CDR2 from the germline V gene are SGHVS and FQNEAQ. Here the CDR3 DNA reads TGTGCCAGCAGCCACGGGACAGCCTACGAGCAGTACGTC. Translation: CASSHGTAYEQYV.

This clonotype appeared a few times. V is TRBV4-3 and J is TRBJ1-2; a weak D match, TRBD1 (6 bases). The CDR3 is made up of 16 amino acids. V dropped 0 bases and J dropped 5 bases, with 16 bases sitting between them. Germline CDR1 reads LGHNA; CDR2 reads YSLEER. CDR3 nucleotide sequence: TGCGCCAGCAGCCAAGATCGGGGGCAGGGAGCGTATGGCTACACCTTC. Translated, it gives CASSQDRGQGAYGYTF.

The chain has TRBV20-1 and TRBJ2-6; D gene ambiguous. V lost 1 base, J lost 0 bases, and 10 bases lay in between. The CDR3 contains 16 residues. Germline values: CDR1 DFQATT, CDR2 SNEGSKA (reference sequence). This CDR3 reads CSARGPLSSGANVLTF. The CDR3 DNA follows: TGCAGTGCTAGAGGGCCGTTAAGCTCTGGGGCCAACGTCCTGACTTTC.

This clonotype appeared a few times. This may stem from a read error, because a much larger clone lies one nucleotide away. This sequence joins TRBV7-2 and TRBJ2-3; possibly TRBD1 for D (5 bases). V was clipped by 3 bases and J by 0 bases, with 13 bases between them. Germline-derived CDR1 and CDR2 are SGHTA and FQGNSA. The CDR3 totals 16 residues. The CDR3 DNA reads TGTGCCAGCAGCTTGTGGGGCAGAACTAGCACAGATACGCAGTATTTT. Amino acids: CASSLWGRTSTDTQYF.

This clonotype was recorded a few times. The rearrangement joins TRBV19 to TRBJ2-2; D call uncertain. This CDR3 region has 17 residues. V lost 3 bases and J lost 7, with 21 bases in between. Germline V gene lookup returns CDR1 LNHDA and CDR2 SQIVND (reference sequence). CDR3: CASSISSGLSLGGELFF. CDR3 bases: TGTGCCAGTAGTATTAGCTCTGGTCTCAGTTTGGGCGGGGAGCTGTTTTTT.

This rearrangement joins TRBV6-2 or TRBV6-3 to TRBJ2-5, with TRBD1 identical over 8 bases. V dropped 6 bases and J dropped 5; count of bases not matched to a gene: 11. CDR1 MNHEY and CDR2 SVGEGT come from the germline V gene. CDR3 length: 15 residues. Written as DNA, the CDR3 is TGTGCCAGCAGCGACGGAAGGACAGGGCACGAGACCCAGTACTTC. It yields the protein CASSDGRTGHETQYF.

This rearrangement joins TRBV28 to TRBJ1-4; 9 bases align to TRBD1. This CDR3 has 16 residues. Trimming took 4 bases from V and 8 from J; bases not matched to a gene: 11. The germline V gene has CDR1 MDHEN and CDR2 SYDVKM. The CDR3: CASSSGQGRGGEKLFF. CDR3 nucleotides: TGTGCCAGCAGTTCGGGACAGGGCCGAGGAGGAGAAAAACTGTTTTTT.

This clonotype has a count of ten or more. This chain connects TRBV10-3 to TRBJ2-3; 8 bases fit TRBD1. The V and J ends lost 10 bases and 0 bases, in that order; junction bases with no gene match: 9. The V gene's germline CDR1 is ENHRY and CDR2 SYGVKD. This CDR3 contains 15 residues. The CDR3, as DNA: TGTGCCACCATGACAGGGGAGTCTAGCACAGATACGCAGTATTTT. The encoded protein is CATMTGESSTDTQYF.

The CDR3 DNA reads as TGTGCCAGTAGCCCGTCGACAGGGGGCCTTGAAGCTTTCTTT. Translated, it gives CASSPSTGGLEAFF. This sequence joins TRBV19 and TRBJ1-1; TRBD1 agrees at 10 bases. The germline CDR1 and CDR2 sequences are LNHDA and SQIVND (reference sequence). Losses at the gene ends were 6 bases for V and 7 bases for J; bases not matched to a gene: 8. This CDR3 is built from 14 residues. Complete variable domain (other parts from reference TRBV19 and TRBJ1-1): DGGITQSPKYLFRKEGQNVTLSCEQNLNHDAMYWYRQDPGQGLRLIYYSQIVNDFQKGDIAEGYSVSREKKESFPLTVTSAQKNPTAFYLCASSPSTGGLEAFFGQGTRLTVV.

The rearrangement links TRBV20-1 to TRBJ1-5; TRBD1 matches 9 bases. The CDR3 extends over 12 amino acids. Trimming at V came to 8 bases and at J to 7 bases, leaving 6 bases not matched to a gene. CDR1 DFQATT and CDR2 SNEGSKA come from the germline V gene (reference sequence). CDR3 residues: CSTTGGDQPQHF. In DNA form, the CDR3 reads TGCAGTACGACAGGGGGGGACCAGCCCCAGCATTTT.

This clonotype showed up just a few times. The V call is TRBV19, the J call TRBJ1-2; TRBD1 is a possible D gene (6 bases). Germline V gene lookup returns CDR1 LNHDA and CDR2 SQIVND (reference sequence). V lost 5 bases to trimming and J lost 3 bases, with 13 bases between them. The CDR3 runs 14 residues. CDR3 bases: TGTGCCAGTAGTGTTACAGGGAGGGACTATGGCTACACCTTC. Its protein product is CASSVTGRDYGYTF.

The chain uses TRBV11-2 and TRBJ2-7; the D gene is possibly TRBD1 (5 bases). V lost 5 bases and J 0 bases, leaving 14 bases between the germline ends. The CDR3 sequence is 15 residues long. Germline V gene sequence: CDR1 SGHAT, CDR2 FQNNGV. In DNA, the CDR3 is TGTGCCAGCAGCCCGCGACAGAGAAGCTCCTACGAGCAGTACTTC. Protein: CASSPRQRSSYEQYF.

The CDR3 reads CASSWVDREFDEQYF. The CDR3 nucleotides are TGTGCCAGCAGTTGGGTGGACAGGGAGTTCGACGAGCAGTACTTC. This chain uses TRBV6-6 with TRBJ2-7, with 8 bases identical to TRBD1. The CDR3 contains 15 residues. The V gene end was trimmed by 4 bases and the J gene end by 5 bases; junction bases not matched to a gene: 10. CDR1 and CDR2 from the germline V gene are MNHNY and SVGAGI (reference sequence).

The rearrangement joins TRBV28 to TRBJ2-5; possibly TRBD2 for D (6 bases). This CDR3 spans 14 amino acids. Trimming took off 6 bases at V and 1 base at J, with 12 bases between the two ends. Germline values: CDR1 MDHEN, CDR2 SYDVKM. Written as DNA, the CDR3 is TGTGCCAGCAGCGCCCCGACTAGCCAAGAGACCCAGTACTTC. Its protein product is CASSAPTSQETQYF. The complete variable domain, with remaining parts taken from reference TRBV28 and TRBJ2-5, reads DVKVTQSSRYLVKRTGEKVFLECVQDMDHENMFWYRQDPGLGLRLIYFSYDVKMKEKGDIPEGYSVSREKKERFSLILESASTNQTSMYLCASSAPTSQETQYFGPGTRLLVL.